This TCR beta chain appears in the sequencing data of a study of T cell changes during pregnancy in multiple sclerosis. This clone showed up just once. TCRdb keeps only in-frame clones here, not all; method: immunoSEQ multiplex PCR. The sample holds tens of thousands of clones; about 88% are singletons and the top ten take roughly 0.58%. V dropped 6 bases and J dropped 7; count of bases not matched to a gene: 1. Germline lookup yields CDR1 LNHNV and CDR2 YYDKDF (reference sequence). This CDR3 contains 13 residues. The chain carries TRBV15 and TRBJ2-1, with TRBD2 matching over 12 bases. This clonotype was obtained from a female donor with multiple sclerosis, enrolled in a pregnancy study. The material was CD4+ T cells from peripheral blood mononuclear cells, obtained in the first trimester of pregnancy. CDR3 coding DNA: TGTGCCACCAGGACTAGCGGGAGTAATGAGCAGTTCTTC. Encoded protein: CATRTSGSNEQFF.